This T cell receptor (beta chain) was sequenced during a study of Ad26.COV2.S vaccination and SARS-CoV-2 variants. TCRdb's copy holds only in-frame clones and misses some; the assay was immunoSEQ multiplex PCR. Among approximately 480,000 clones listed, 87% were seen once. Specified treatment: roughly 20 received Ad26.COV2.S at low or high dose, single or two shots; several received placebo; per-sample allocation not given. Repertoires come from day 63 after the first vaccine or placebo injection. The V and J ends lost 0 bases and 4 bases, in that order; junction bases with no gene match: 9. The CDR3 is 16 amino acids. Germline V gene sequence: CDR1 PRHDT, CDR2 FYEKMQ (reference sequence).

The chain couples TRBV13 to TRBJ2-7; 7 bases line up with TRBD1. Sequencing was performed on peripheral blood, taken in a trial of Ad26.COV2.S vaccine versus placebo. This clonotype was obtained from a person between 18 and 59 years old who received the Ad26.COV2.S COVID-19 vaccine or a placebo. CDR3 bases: TGTGCCAGCAGCTTAGGGTGGTCAGCAGGGGGTTACGAGCAGTACTTC. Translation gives CASSLGWSAGGYEQYF.